The 13 T cell receptor beta chains given below trace back to one sample, sequenced in a study of early T cells in non-severe SARS-CoV-2 infection. TCRdb analysed the 5' RACE reads with MiXCR anew, one entry per CDR3 protein. The sample holds under 35,000 distinct CDR3 sequences, around 7% seen once. Material for sequencing was whole blood. All receptors derive from an adult who was a healthcare worker with PCR-confirmed SARS-CoV-2 infection or an uninfected control (not recorded which).

This clonotype was seen at least ten times. The chain links TRBV11-2 to TRBJ2-2, with 7 bases lining up with TRBD1. The germline V gene encodes CDR1 SGHAT and CDR2 FQNNGV. After removal of 4 bases from V and 3 bases from J, the junction contained 5 bases not matched to a gene. This CDR3 comprises 15 residues. In DNA form, the CDR3 reads TGTGCCAGCAGCTCGGGACAGTGGGACACCGGGGAGCTGTTTTTT. Protein: CASSSGQWDTGELFF.

This clonotype turned up a few times. The chain carries TRBV2 and TRBJ2-3; 12 nucleotides agree with TRBD2. The V gene's germline CDR1 is SNHLY and CDR2 FYNNEI. V shed 5 bases, J shed 4 bases, and the junction held 7 bases outside the gene matches. This CDR3 region has 16 residues. CDR3 sequence (DNA): TGTGCCAGCAGTTGGGCTAGCGGGAGGGTGGCAGATACGCAGTATTTT. Amino acid sequence: CASSWASGRVADTQYF.

This clonotype was seen a few times. This sequence joins TRBV13 and TRBJ2-7, with unresolved D. The length of the CDR3 is 13 residues. V shed 4 bases and J shed 5 bases, with 12 bases lying between them. The germline gives CDR1 PRHDT, CDR2 FYEKMQ (reference sequence). The CDR3 loop reads CASSSDSLHEQYF. The CDR3 DNA reads TGTGCCAGCAGCTCCGACTCCCTCCACGAGCAGTACTTC.

The sample holds many counts of this clonotype. This chain uses TRBV11-2 with TRBJ2-1; D not resolved. Germline V CDR1 and CDR2: SGHAT, FQNNGV. The length of the CDR3 is 12 residues. The V and J ends lost 5 bases and 6 bases respectively, with 8 bases between them. The CDR3 sequence: CASSPLSNEQFF. CDR3 DNA: TGTGCCAGCAGCCCCCTAAGCAATGAGCAGTTCTTC. Together with reference TRBV11-2 and TRBJ2-1, the CDR3 gives the full variable domain: EAGVAQSPRYKIIEKRQSVAFWCNPISGHATLYWYQQILGQGPKLLIQFQNNGVVDDSQLPKDRFSAERLKGVDSTLKIQPAKLEDSAVYLCASSPLSNEQFFGPGTRLTVL.

This clonotype was counted many times. The chain joins TRBV20-1 to TRBJ2-7, with 11 bases fitting TRBD2. V was pared by 0 bases and J by 3 bases, with 10 bases of the junction left unmatched. The CDR3 consists of 17 residues. In germline, CDR1 is DFQATT, CDR2 SNEGSKA (reference sequence). The CDR3 spells CSARDGSSGRSIYEQYF. The CDR3 DNA is TGCAGTGCTAGAGATGGGTCTAGCGGGAGGAGTATCTACGAGCAGTACTTC.

This clonotype showed up many times. CDR3: CASRATGLNTEAFF. The DNA of the CDR3 is TGTGCCAGCAGAGCGACAGGGTTGAACACTGAAGCTTTCTTT. The rearrangement links TRBV14 to TRBJ1-1; 7 bases are shared with TRBD1. The CDR3 extends over 14 amino acids. V lost 6 bases, J lost 0 bases, and 4 bases stayed unmatched. The germline V gene has CDR1 SGHDN and CDR2 FVKESK.

This clonotype was observed many times. The gene calls are TRBV7-6 and TRBJ2-2, with D possibly being TRBD1 or TRBD2 (5 bases each). V gave up 5 bases and J gave up 3 bases, with 19 bases separating them. From germline, CDR1 is SGHVS and CDR2 FNYEAQ. This CDR3 contains 17 residues. CDR3 DNA: TGTGCCAGCAGCCCCATTGGGCGAGGGGCCTACACCGGGGAGCTGTTTTTT. Its translation: CASSPIGRGAYTGELFF.

This clonotype was seen a handful of times. This chain joins TRBV19 and TRBJ2-7; 7 bases align to TRBD1. J gave up 3 bases and V 6 bases, and 8 bases lay outside the gene matches. CDR1 is LNHDA and CDR2 is SQIVND in the germline V gene (reference sequence). This CDR3 region has 14 residues. The CDR3 region has the DNA TGTGCCAGTAGCCGGGACAGCAACCTCTACGAGCAGTACTTC. The encoded protein is CASSRDSNLYEQYF. Full variable domain (rest looked up from reference TRBV19 and TRBJ2-7): DGGITQSPKYLFRKEGQNVTLSCEQNLNHDAMYWYRQDPGQGLRLIYYSQIVNDFQKGDIAEGYSVSREKKESFPLTVTSAQKNPTAFYLCASSRDSNLYEQYFGPGTRLTVT.

The chain couples TRBV10-3 to TRBJ1-4; TRBD1 matches 7 bases. V trimming: 10 bases; J trimming: 4 bases; junction bases outside the gene matches: 6. The CDR3 totals 13 residues. Germline CDR1 reads ENHRY; CDR2 reads SYGVKD. CDR3 sequence: CATHGTDNEKLFF. CDR3 DNA: TGTGCCACCCATGGGACAGATAATGAAAAACTGTTTTTT.

J is TRBJ1-1 and V is TRBV5-1; no clear D gene. With 0 bases removed from V and 1 base from J, the gap between germline ends came to 7 bases. This CDR3 region has 14 residues. CDR1 is SGHRS, CDR2 YFSETQ, per germline. DNA for the CDR3: TGCGCCAGCAGCTTGGAACGGCAGAACACTGAAGCTTTCTTT. Translation: CASSLERQNTEAFF.

This clonotype was detected many times. V and J are TRBV7-6 and TRBJ2-1, with D unresolved. Germline loops: CDR1 SGHVS, CDR2 FNYEAQ. The CDR3 spans 15 residues. The ends were cut back, 1 base at V and 7 bases at J, with 14 bases in the middle. CDR3 coding DNA: TGTGCCAGCAGCTTAGAACGCGCCGGGTATAATGAGCAGTTCTTC. It specifies CASSLERAGYNEQFF.

The chain combines TRBV20-1 with TRBJ2-1; tentatively, D is TRBD1 (5 bases). This CDR3 comprises 13 residues. Per germline, CDR1 DFQATT and CDR2 SNEGSKA (reference sequence). The V gene lost 8 bases and the J gene lost 0 bases, with 11 bases spanning the gap. In DNA, the CDR3 is TGCAGTCAGGGCGGAAACTCCTACAATGAGCAGTTCTTC. It codes for CSQGGNSYNEQFF.

This clonotype has a count of ten or more. V usage is TRBV19 and J usage is TRBJ1-2; D gene uncertain. CDR3 size: 12 residues. The V end was cut by 7 bases, the J end by 4 bases, with 10 bases between. From germline, CDR1 is LNHDA and CDR2 SQIVND (reference sequence). The chain's CDR3 is CASTPDFYGYTF. In DNA, the CDR3 is TGTGCCAGTACCCCCGACTTCTATGGCTACACCTTC.